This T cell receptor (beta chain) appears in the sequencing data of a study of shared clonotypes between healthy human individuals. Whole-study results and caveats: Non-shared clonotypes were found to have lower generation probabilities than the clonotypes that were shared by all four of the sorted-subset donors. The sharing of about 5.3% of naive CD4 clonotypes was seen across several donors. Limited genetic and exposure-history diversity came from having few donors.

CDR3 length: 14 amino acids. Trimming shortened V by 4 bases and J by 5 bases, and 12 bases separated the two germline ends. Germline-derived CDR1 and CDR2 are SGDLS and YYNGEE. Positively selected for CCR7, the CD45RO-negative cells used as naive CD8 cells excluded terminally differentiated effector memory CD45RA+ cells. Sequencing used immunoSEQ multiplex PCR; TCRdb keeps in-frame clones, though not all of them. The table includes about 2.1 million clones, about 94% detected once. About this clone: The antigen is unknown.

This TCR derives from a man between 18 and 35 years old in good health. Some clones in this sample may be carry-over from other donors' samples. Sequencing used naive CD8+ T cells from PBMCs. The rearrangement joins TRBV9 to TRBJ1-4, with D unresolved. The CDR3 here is CASSPRERNEKLFF. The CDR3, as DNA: TGTGCCAGCAGCCCGCGTGAACGGAATGAAAAACTGTTTTTT.